These 24 T cell receptor beta chains were all obtained from the same sample, sequenced in a study of a mutant IDH1 vaccine in newly diagnosed glioma (dated by TCRdb to the early 2020s). Library prep was done by the immunoSEQ multiplex PCR assay. The table was pulled from immuneACCESS by TCRdb, which kept in-frame rearrangements only. Such tables lose some clones; where checked, under half of the loss comes from unresolved V genes, and the rest has no known cause. The sample contains fewer than 30,000 clones, 60% to 80% of them found a single time. The top ten constitute more than 7.5% of the sample. Per the publication, the time point label means: week 11, during vaccination. Each vaccine dose, consisting of 300 ug of a 20-mer mutant IDH1 peptide in Montanide, was administered subcutaneously with topical imiquimod. No antigen has been assigned to these receptors. This material consisted of PBMCs, taken from a glioma patient whose treatment included an IDH1 peptide vaccine. Every receptor here comes from a woman younger than 35 with glioma.

J is TRBJ1-2 and V is TRBV6-1, with D uncertain. The CDR3 spans 14 residues. In germline, CDR1 is MNHNS, CDR2 SASEGT. Trimming left V 8 bases short and J 0 bases short, with 13 bases between. CDR3 nucleotide sequence: TGTGCCAGCCAGCGTCCCGTAGCTAACTATGGCTACACCTTC. Protein product: CASQRPVANYGYTF.

V usage is TRBV10-2 and J usage is TRBJ2-5; D is unclear. Germline V gene lookup returns CDR1 WSHSY and CDR2 SAAADI. Trimming shortened V by 5 bases and J by 3 bases, and 7 bases separated the two germline ends. The CDR3 has 12 amino acids. The DNA for the CDR3 is TGCGCCAGCAGTTTACAGAAAGAGACCCAGTACTTC. It specifies CASSLQKETQYF.

The V gene is TRBV5-4, the J gene TRBJ2-4; 7 bases are shared with TRBD2. The CDR3 is made up of 16 amino acids. V was clipped by 4 bases and J by 2 bases; unmatched bases: 9. Germline-derived CDR1 and CDR2 are SGHNT and YYREEE (reference sequence). The CDR3 region has the DNA TGTGCCAGCAGCGTATGGACTAGTTTGACCAAAAACATTCAGTACTTC. Protein product: CASSVWTSLTKNIQYF.

This clone came up once. The V gene is TRBV2, the J gene TRBJ1-1; D is uncertain. V lost 2 bases to trimming and J lost 1 base, with 5 bases between them. The CDR3 loop spans 13 amino acids. Germline V gene sequence: CDR1 SNHLY, CDR2 FYNNEI. The CDR3 loop is CASSEFSNTEAFF. As DNA, the CDR3 is TGTGCCAGCAGTGAATTTTCGAACACTGAAGCTTTCTTT.

The chain is built from TRBV10-2 and TRBJ2-5; D possibly corresponds to TRBD1 (5 bases). CDR3 size: 16 residues. Per germline, CDR1 WSHSY and CDR2 SAAADI. V gave up 5 bases and J gave up 1 base, with 17 bases separating them. The CDR3 region has the DNA TGCGCCAGCAGTCGTTGGACGGACAATCCCCAAGAGACCCAGTACTTC. Its protein product is CASSRWTDNPQETQYF.

This chain uses TRBV5-1 with TRBJ2-7; D call uncertain. Trimming pared 0 bases from V and 3 bases from J, leaving 4 bases between. CDR1 is SGHRS, CDR2 YFSETQ, per germline. CDR3 length: 12 residues. Here the CDR3 reads CASSLANYEQYF. The CDR3 DNA reads as TGCGCCAGCAGCTTGGCGAACTACGAGCAGTACTTC.

The chain is built from TRBV27 and TRBJ1-1; possibly TRBD1 for D (5 bases). Per the germline V gene, CDR1 is MNHEY and CDR2 is SMNVEV (reference sequence). The V end was cut by 2 bases, the J end by 5 bases, with 15 bases between. There are 15 residues in the CDR3. The DNA for the CDR3 is TGTGCCAGCAGTTTAGGGGCCAGGGTTGGAACTGAAGCTTTCTTT. It translates to CASSLGARVGTEAFF.

The rearrangement joins TRBV10-3 to TRBJ1-2, with D perhaps matching TRBD1 (6 bases). V gave up 3 bases and J gave up 8 bases, with 13 bases separating them. The germline V gene encodes CDR1 ENHRY and CDR2 SYGVKD. This CDR3 comprises 13 residues. The CDR3 loop is CAISDQGIWGYTF. DNA of the CDR3: TGTGCCATCAGTGACCAGGGGATCTGGGGCTACACCTTC.

The CDR3 DNA sequence: TGCGCCAGCAGCCCGGGACAAGAGTTAGATACGCAGTATTTT. It encodes CASSPGQELDTQYF. This chain connects TRBV5-1 to TRBJ2-3; a possible D gene is TRBD1 (6 bases). With 4 bases removed from V and 5 bases from J, the gap between germline ends came to 14 bases. Germline loops: CDR1 SGHRS, CDR2 YFSETQ. The CDR3 length is 14 residues. Full variable domain (rest looked up from reference TRBV5-1 and TRBJ2-3): KAGVTQTPRYLIKTRGQQVTLSCSPISGHRSVSWYQQTPGQGLQFLFEYFSETQRNKGNFPGRFSGRQFSNSRSEMNVSTLELGDSALYLCASSPGQELDTQYFGPGTRLTVL.

This clone was observed a single time. The chain's CDR3 is CASRNGKGAENGYTF. The CDR3 bases are TGTGCCAGTAGGAATGGAAAAGGAGCCGAGAATGGCTACACCTTC. The V and J genes are TRBV19 and TRBJ1-2; D remains ambiguous. The CDR3 contains 15 residues. CDR1 is LNHDA and CDR2 is SQIVND in the germline V gene (reference sequence). Trimming left V 6 bases short and J 6 bases short, with 20 bases between. Full variable domain (outside the CDR3, taken from reference TRBV19 and TRBJ1-2): DGGITQSPKYLFRKEGQNVTLSCEQNLNHDAMYWYRQDPGQGLRLIYYSQIVNDFQKGDIAEGYSVSREKKESFPLTVTSAQKNPTAFYLCASRNGKGAENGYTFGSGTRLTVV.

The rearrangement uses TRBV7-2 and TRBJ1-1, with 8 bases that match TRBD1. CDR1 and CDR2 from the germline V gene are SGHTA and FQGNSA. The CDR3 extends over 16 amino acids. With 7 bases clipped from V and 5 bases from J, the junction kept 15 bases outside the gene matches. The CDR3 here is CASTVTQGARITEAFF. Written as DNA, the CDR3 is TGTGCCAGCACCGTCACTCAGGGGGCGAGGATAACTGAAGCTTTCTTT. The full variable domain, with the rest looked up from reference TRBV7-2 and TRBJ1-1, is GAGVSQSPSNKVTEKGKDVELRCDPISGHTALYWYRQSLGQGLEFLIYFQGNSAPDKSGLPSDRFSAERTGGSVSTLTIQRTQQEDSAVYLCASTVTQGARITEAFFGQGTRLTVV.

The chain uses TRBV13 and TRBJ2-3; 7 bases align to TRBD2. The CDR3 is 14 amino acids. Looked up from germline, CDR1 is PRHDT and CDR2 is FYEKMQ (reference sequence). Unmatched junction bases numbered 16, after V lost 5 bases and J lost 14 bases. CDR3 DNA sequence: TGTGCCAGCAGCCCCCGGGGAGGGGACCACGTTAGGTATTTT. Translated, it gives CASSPRGGDHVRYF.

The chain combines TRBV5-4 with TRBJ1-3; perhaps TRBD1 as D (5 bases). The V and J ends lost 4 bases and 4 bases respectively, with 6 bases between them. The germline CDR1 and CDR2 sequences are SGHNT and YYREEE (reference sequence). The CDR3 sequence is 12 residues long. In DNA form, the CDR3 reads TGTGCCAGCAGCGACAGAGGAAACACCATATATTTT. Its protein is CASSDRGNTIYF.

The V call is TRBV5-5, the J call TRBJ2-7; 7 bases map to TRBD1. This CDR3 region has 15 residues. Looked up from germline, CDR1 is SGHKS and CDR2 is YYEKEE (reference sequence). V shed 1 base and J 2 bases; nucleotides not matched to a gene: 6. The CDR3 region is CASSLWDSSTYEQYF. The DNA of the CDR3 is TGTGCCAGCAGCTTGTGGGACAGCAGCACCTACGAGCAGTACTTC.

About this clone itself: Its ends do not fully match the called genes, so a read error is possible. The rearrangement links TRBV5-1 to TRBJ2-1; 11 positions agree with TRBD2. Germline V gene data show CDR1 as SGHRS and CDR2 as YFSETQ. This CDR3 contains 16 residues. The CDR3 reads CASSLVLAGAYDEQFF. CDR3 coding DNA: TGCGCCAGCAGCTTGGTACTAGCGGGAGCCTACGATGAGCAGTTCTTC.

This sequence joins TRBV2 and TRBJ1-4; D unclear. CDR3 length: 13 residues. Deletions cut 2 bases from V and 7 bases from J, with 8 bases between. Per germline, CDR1 SNHLY and CDR2 FYNNEI. CDR3 residues: CASSEMFGEKLFF. The CDR3 DNA follows: TGTGCCAGCAGTGAAATGTTCGGTGAAAAACTGTTTTTT. Full variable domain (rest looked up from reference TRBV2 and TRBJ1-4): EPEVTQTPSHQVTQMGQEVILRCVPISNHLYFYWYRQILGQKVEFLVSFYNNEISEKSEIFDDQFSVERPDGSNFTLKIRSTKLEDSAMYFCASSEMFGEKLFFGSGTQLSVL.

This CDR3 reads CASSLRQGNEQYF. The CDR3, as DNA: TGTGCCAGCAGTCTTAGACAGGGGAACGAGCAGTACTTC. The chain joins TRBV5-4 to TRBJ2-7; 8 nucleotides align to TRBD1. V gave up 5 bases and J gave up 5 bases; unmatched junction bases: 6. This CDR3 spans 13 amino acids. Germline V CDR1 and CDR2: SGHNT, YYREEE (reference sequence). Full variable domain (outside the CDR3, taken from reference TRBV5-4 and TRBJ2-7): ETGVTQSPTHLIKTRGQQVTLRCSSQSGHNTVSWYQQALGQGPQFIFQYYREEENGRGNFPPRFSGLQFPNYSSELNVNALELDDSALYLCASSLRQGNEQYFGPGTRLTVT.

The rearrangement joins TRBV6-1 to TRBJ1-2; perhaps TRBD1 as D (6 bases). This CDR3 contains 13 residues. V was shortened by 3 bases and J by 7 bases, with 12 bases between the two germline ends. Germline V gives CDR1 MNHNS, CDR2 SASEGT. CDR3 sequence reads: CASSDRQVAGYTF. For the CDR3, the DNA is TGTGCCAGCAGTGATAGACAGGTTGCTGGCTACACCTTC.

The chain employs TRBV6-6 and TRBJ2-5, with D tentatively TRBD1 or TRBD2 (5 bases each). CDR1 is MNHNY and CDR2 is SVGAGI in the germline V gene (reference sequence). V was cut by 4 bases and J by 5 bases, with 11 bases left in between. This CDR3 region has 13 residues. The CDR3 spells CASSWLGTETQYF. The CDR3 nucleotides are TGTGCCAGCAGTTGGTTAGGGACGGAGACCCAGTACTTC.

V gene TRBV2 combines with J gene TRBJ1-5, with 7 nucleotides matching TRBD1. V trimming: 4 bases; J trimming: 3 bases; junction bases outside the gene matches: 12. The CDR3 sequence is 17 residues long. Germline-derived CDR1 and CDR2 are SNHLY and FYNNEI. The CDR3 DNA reads as TGTGCCAGCAGTGGGGAGCTTCCGGGACAGATCAATCAGCCCCAGCATTTT. Translation gives CASSGELPGQINQPQHF.

This clone was recorded a few times. This chain connects TRBV6-5 to TRBJ1-1; 9 bases are a match to TRBD1. Germline CDR1 is MNHEY and CDR2 is SVGAGI. The V and J ends lost 11 bases and 4 bases, in that order; junction bases with no gene match: 5. There are 12 residues in the CDR3. The CDR3 DNA sequence: TGTGCCTCCTACAGGGGGCTCACTGAAGCTTTCTTT. As protein: CASYRGLTEAFF.

This rearrangement joins TRBV13 to TRBJ2-5, with D unresolved. With 0 bases removed from V and 4 bases from J, the gap between germline ends came to 3 bases. CDR1 is PRHDT and CDR2 is FYEKMQ in the germline V gene (reference sequence). The CDR3 contains 12 residues. The DNA of the CDR3 is TGTGCCAGCAGCTTAGGCCGAGAGACCCAGTACTTC. It codes for CASSLGRETQYF.

This rearrangement joins TRBV4-1 to TRBJ2-5; 10 bases are a match to TRBD2. Germline lookup yields CDR1 MGHRA and CDR2 YSYEKL. After removal of 1 base from V and 1 base from J, the junction contained 3 bases not matched to a gene. The CDR3 sequence is 16 residues long. The DNA of the CDR3 is TGCGCCAGCAGCCAAGTACTAGCGGGGCCCCAAGAGACCCAGTACTTC. It codes for CASSQVLAGPQETQYF.

This clone was observed once. The gene calls are TRBV2 and TRBJ1-5; D may be TRBD1 (5 bases). Germline V gene lookup returns CDR1 SNHLY and CDR2 FYNNEI. Deletions cut 3 bases from V and 4 bases from J, with 7 bases between. The CDR3 is made up of 13 amino acids. CDR3 coding DNA: TGTGCCAGCAGTGACAGGGAGAATCAGCCCCAGCATTTT. Encoded protein: CASSDRENQPQHF.